These 2 T cell receptor beta chains share one sample of origin, sequenced in a study of cytotoxic CD8 clonotypes in ibrutinib-treated CLL. TCRdb's table, derived via immunoSEQ multiplex PCR, lists solely in-frame clones and lacks some. The sample shows 150,000 to 200,000 clones, 88% of them seen only once. Sequencing was performed on PBMCs, taken at disease progression, from a patient treated with ibrutinib. These receptors originate from a human donor with chronic lymphocytic leukemia.

This chain links TRBV11-2 with TRBJ1-1; no reliable D call. Trimming cost V 8 bases and J 2 bases, with 18 bases left between them. The CDR3 is made up of 15 amino acids. Germline V gene lookup returns CDR1 SGHAT and CDR2 FQNNGV. The CDR3 here is CASRPTLGTNTEAFF. The CDR3 region has the DNA TGTGCCAGCCGACCCACGTTGGGAACTAACACTGAAGCTTTCTTT.

The chain joins TRBV10-3 to TRBJ1-1; D possibly corresponds to TRBD1 (6 bases). Deletions cut 10 bases from V and 0 bases from J, with 15 bases between. Germline-derived CDR1 and CDR2 are ENHRY and SYGVKD. The CDR3 runs 14 residues. The CDR3 reads CATHTGTLNTEAFF. The CDR3, as DNA: TGTGCCACCCACACAGGGACTTTGAACACTGAAGCTTTCTTT.